A selection of T cell receptor beta chains follows, all from one sample in a study of long-term antiretroviral therapy in people with HIV. Measured with immunoSEQ multiplex PCR; TCRdb has only the in-frame clones, and not every one. The sample lists tens of thousands of clones; around 96% were seen once. The source was unsorted PBMCs, collected approximately 6.8 years after starting antiretroviral therapy. These receptors all come from a man aged 25 to 45 with HIV. Both conserved end residues are part of each CDR3. A D gene is named only where the DNA matches it firmly. The size of a clone is reported for some rows only, either as once, few or many, or as a class for expanded clones.

J | size | D | V | DNA | CDR3
TRBJ2-5 | - | - | TRBV4-2 | TGTGCCAGCAGCCAAGCGACGCAAGAGACCCAGTACTTC | CASSQATQETQYF
TRBJ1-2 | - | TRBD1 | TRBV18 | TGTGCCAGCTCACAGCGACAGGGCAGAGGGGACTATGGCTACACCTTC | CASSQRQGRGDYGYTF
TRBJ2-2 | - | - | TRBV2 | TGTGCCAGCAGTGCGGGGACAACGAACACCGGGGAGCTGTTTTTT | CASSAGTTNTGELFF
TRBJ2-2 | - | - | TRBV11-3 | TGTGCCAGCAGCCCAGGATTTGGGGAGCTGTTTTTT | CASSPGFGELFF
TRBJ2-1 | few | TRBD2 | TRBV27 | TGTGCCAGCGGCCCTCTACAGACGACTAGCTCTCGGGGGTACAATGAGCAGTTCTTC | CASGPLQTTSSRGYNEQFF
TRBJ2-1 | - | TRBD2 | TRBV4-1 | TGCGCCAGCAGCCAAGATGGGCGGGAGTATTACGGCTACAATGAGCAGTTCTTC | CASSQDGREYYGYNEQFF
TRBJ2-1 | - | - | TRBV4-1 | TGCGCCAGCAGCCACATACAGGGGGACTACGACAGTGAGCAGTTCTTC | CASSHIQGDYDSEQFF
TRBJ1-6 | - | - | TRBV11-2 | TGTGCCAGCAGGGGAAGCTCCTATAATTCACCCCTCCACTTT | CASRGSSYNSPLHF
TRBJ1-1 | - | - | TRBV11-2 | TGTGCCAGCAGCTTAGGTAGGTGGAACACTGAAGCTTTCTTT | CASSLGRWNTEAFF
TRBJ2-2 | - | - | TRBV11-2 | TGTGCCAGCAGCCGTCGGGGGAACACCGGGGAGCTGTTTTTT | CASSRRGNTGELFF
TRBJ1-2 | - | - | TRBV7-6 | TGTGCCAGCAGCAACTTATATGAGGGGTTTGACGGCTACACCTTC | CASSNLYEGFDGYTF
TRBJ2-3 | - | - | TRBV19 | TGTGCCAGTAGTAGGATGGGGGAAATGCGAGATACGCAGTATTTT | CASSRMGEMRDTQYF
TRBJ2-7 | - | - | TRBV27 | TGTGCCAGCAGTTTAAACCCGGTGGGAGAGCAGTACTTC | CASSLNPVGEQYF
TRBJ2-1 | - | - | TRBV10-3 | TGTGCCATCAGTGAGTCGAACGGGGGCTCCTACAATGAGCAGTTCTTC | CAISESNGGSYNEQFF
TRBJ2-3 | - | - | TRBV30 | TGTGCCTGGAGTGTAGGCAGTCGTGCTAGCACAGATACGCAGTATTTT | CAWSVGSRASTDTQYF
TRBJ2-1 | - | TRBD1 | TRBV18 | TGTGCCAGCTCTCCCGGACAGGGTATATCTTACAATGAGCAGTTCTTC | CASSPGQGISYNEQFF
TRBJ1-1 | - | - | TRBV2 | TGTGCCAGCAGTGATCCCAATGGGGTAGAGGCGGGGATGAACACTGAAGCTTTCTTT | CASSDPNGVEAGMNTEAFF
TRBJ2-5 | - | TRBD2 | TRBV4-3 | TGCGCCAGCAGCCAGGTAGCGGGCGAGACCCAGTACTTC | CASSQVAGETQYF
TRBJ1-1 | - | - | TRBV19 | TGTGCCTGTCAATCAGGGAACACTGAAGCTTTCTTT | CACQSGNTEAFF
TRBJ1-4 | once | TRBD1 | TRBV19 | TGTGCCAGTAGTATAGATCTATACCGGGTAGAAGGACAGGGGGCGCGAAAACTGTTTTTT | CASSIDLYRVEGQGARKLFF
TRBJ2-7 | - | - | TRBV4-1 | TGCGCCAGCAGCCAAGATCTTGAGAGCTACGAGCAGTACTTC | CASSQDLESYEQYF
TRBJ2-7 | few | - | TRBV9 | TGTGCCAGCAGCGTAGAGGAAGCAGGGGTTCACTACGAGCAGTACTTC | CASSVEEAGVHYEQYF
TRBJ1-6 | - | TRBD1 | TRBV7-6 | TGTGCCAGCAGCTTGGGTGTGGGCAGGGGGCATTCACCCCTCCACTTT | CASSLGVGRGHSPLHF
TRBJ1-5 | - | - | TRBV7-2 | TGTGCCAGCAGCTCACACAGGGATCAGCCCCAGCATTTT | CASSSHRDQPQHF
TRBJ2-7 | - | TRBD1 | TRBV9 | TGTGCCAGCAGCGCCCCTATATCAGGGGGCCCCACCTACGAGCAGTACTTC | CASSAPISGGPTYEQYF
TRBJ2-2 | - | - | TRBV6-6 | TGTGCCAGCGTCCCCAGGTCGAACACCGGGGAGCTGTTTTTT | CASVPRSNTGELFF
TRBJ2-7 | - | TRBD2 | TRBV4-3 | TGCGCCAGCAGCCAAGGACCTAGCGGAGACTACGAGCAGTACTTC | CASSQGPSGDYEQYF
TRBJ2-4 | - | - | TRBV6-5 | TGTGCCAGCAGCACAGGGAGAAACATTCAGTACTTC | CASSTGRNIQYF
TRBJ1-2 | - | TRBD1 | TRBV4-2 | TGTGCCAGCAGCCAAGTTTGGAGACAGGGGGGAAACTATGGCTACACCTTC | CASSQVWRQGGNYGYTF
TRBJ2-2 | - | TRBD2 | TRBV27 | TGTGCCAGCAGTTTAGGGGGGGGTACCGGGGAGCTGTTTTTT | CASSLGGGTGELFF
TRBJ2-1 | - | - | TRBV7-3 | TGTGCCAGCAGCTTCTGGGGCGGACCAAGCTCCTACAATGAGCAGTTCTTC | CASSFWGGPSSYNEQFF
TRBJ1-5 | - | - | TRBV6-1 | TGTGCCAGCAGTGTTTACAGGCCTAGCAATCAGCCCCAGCATTTT | CASSVYRPSNQPQHF
TRBJ2-1 | - | - | TRBV5-1 | TGCGCCAGCAGCTTGGAAATAGGACTGAGCTCCTACAATGAGCAGTTCTTC | CASSLEIGLSSYNEQFF
TRBJ2-6 | - | - | TRBV7-9 | TGTGCCACCGGGGGGCTTGAGGCTGGGGCCAACGTCCTGACTTTC | CATGGLEAGANVLTF
TRBJ2-7 | - | - | TRBV30 | TGTGCCTGGAGTGAGGGGGAGCAGTACTTC | CAWSEGEQYF
TRBJ1-5 | - | - | TRBV4-1 | TGCGCCAGCAGCCAAGAGGCACATAGCAATCAGCCCCAGCATTTT | CASSQEAHSNQPQHF
TRBJ1-4 | - | - | TRBV29-1 | TGCAGCGTTGTATCGGGAAATAATGAAAAACTGTTTTTT | CSVVSGNNEKLFF
TRBJ2-3 | - | - | TRBV5-4 | TGTGCCAGCAAGTCGGGCGGACTCACAGATACGCAGTATTTT | CASKSGGLTDTQYF
TRBJ2-7 | - | - | TRBV27 | TGTGCCAGCAGTCCCTCCGCCGGGACCCATCCTTACGAGCAGTACTTC | CASSPSAGTHPYEQYF
TRBJ2-3 | once | - | TRBV5-5 | TGTGCCAGCAGCTTAGGCTGGTTCTCCCCAGATACGCAGTATTTT | CASSLGWFSPDTQYF
TRBJ2-7 | - | TRBD2 | TRBV6-1 | TGTGCCAGCACGGAGTTAGCGGGGGGGCCCTACGAGCAGTACTTC | CASTELAGGPYEQYF
TRBJ1-1 | - | - | TRBV18 | TGTGCCAGCTCACCACTCAGGGGAGAGGCTTTCTTT | CASSPLRGEAFF
TRBJ1-2 | - | - | TRBV10-3 | TGTGCCATCAGCAGACAGGATACTTGGAGGGATGGCTACACCTTC | CAISRQDTWRDGYTF
TRBJ2-6 | - | TRBD1 | TRBV2 | TGTGCCAGCAGTGAACTAGGGGGCGCCTCTGGGGCCAACGTCCTGACTTTC | CASSELGGASGANVLTF
TRBJ2-2 | - | TRBD2 | TRBV25-1 | TGTGCCAGCAGTGAATATGGGGGGGAATTGAACACCGGGGAGCTGTTTTTT | CASSEYGGELNTGELFF
TRBJ2-3 | - | - | TRBV11-1 | TGTGCCAGCAGCTTTACTACCCTCGGGGATACGCAGTATTTT | CASSFTTLGDTQYF
TRBJ2-7 | - | TRBD1 | TRBV23-1 | TGCGCCAGCAGTCAAATGGGGGACAGGGACGCCTACGAGCAGTACTTC | CASSQMGDRDAYEQYF
TRBJ1-2 | few | - | TRBV5-6 | TGTGCCAGCAGCCCTAACCAGGCAGGGAACTATGGCTACACCTTC | CASSPNQAGNYGYTF
TRBJ1-5 | few | TRBD1 | TRBV19 | TGTGCCAGTAGTATAGGACAGGGGATGGACGTTGGACAGCCCCAGCATTTT | CASSIGQGMDVGQPQHF
TRBJ1-3 | - | - | TRBV13 | TGTGCCAGCAGCTCCCCCGCCGGATCTGGAAACACCATATATTTT | CASSSPAGSGNTIYF
TRBJ2-7 | - | TRBD2 | TRBV7-3 | TGTGCCAGCAGCTTAAACGGGGGGGAGGGGAACGAGCAGTACTTC | CASSLNGGEGNEQYF
TRBJ2-3 | - | - | TRBV19 | TGTGCCAGTAGTATAAAGTTCCGAGCAGATACGCAGTATTTT | CASSIKFRADTQYF